The 10 T cell receptor beta chains below all came from one sample that was sequenced in a study of shared clonotypes between healthy human individuals. Naive-designated CD8 cells lacked CD45RO, were positively enriched for CCR7, and omitted terminally differentiated effector memory CD45RA+ cells. Some clones are missing from TCRdb's copy, which holds only in-frame ones; the method was immunoSEQ multiplex PCR. The table includes roughly 2.1 million clones, 93% detected once. Material: naive CD8+ T cells from PBMCs. The receptor set was obtained from a man between 18 and 29 years old in good health. Some clones in this sample may be carry-over from other donors' samples.

V gene TRBV9 combines with J gene TRBJ1-1; maybe TRBD1 (6 bases). The CDR3 loop spans 15 amino acids. CDR1 SGDLS and CDR2 YYNGEE come from the germline V gene. Trimming pared 5 bases from V and 2 bases from J, leaving 16 bases between. The CDR3 DNA is TGTGCCAGCAGGATTATTCGGACAGTCAACACTGAAGCTTTCTTT. Its translation: CASRIIRTVNTEAFF.

For this clone: The same CDR3 arises from other DNA sequences in this sample as well. The chain carries TRBV19 and TRBJ2-1; 9 bases agree with TRBD1. Germline values: CDR1 LNHDA, CDR2 SQIVND (reference sequence). This CDR3 is 13 amino acids long. J was trimmed by 3 bases and V by 6 bases; bases with no gene match: 0. The CDR3 is CASRGQGYNEQFF. The CDR3 DNA sequence: TGTGCCAGTAGGGGACAGGGCTACAATGAGCAGTTCTTC.

The rearrangement links TRBV9 to TRBJ2-6; D gene ambiguous. Between the trimmed V and J ends, which lost 3 bases and 3 bases, there was a span of 16 bases. Germline V gene lookup returns CDR1 SGDLS and CDR2 YYNGEE. This CDR3 comprises 17 residues. CDR3 amino acids: CASSEPAAVGGANVLTF. The DNA of the CDR3 is TGTGCCAGCAGCGAACCTGCAGCAGTCGGTGGGGCCAACGTCCTGACTTTC.

The chain couples TRBV27 to TRBJ2-2; D is uncertain. Looked up from germline, CDR1 is MNHEY and CDR2 is SMNVEV (reference sequence). The CDR3 extends over 13 amino acids. Trimming took 3 bases from V and 8 from J, leaving 10 bases between them. The CDR3 coding sequence is TGTGCCAGCAGTTTTTGGGATTGGGGGGAGCTGTTTTTT. Its protein product is CASSFWDWGELFF.

The chain couples TRBV15 to TRBJ1-1, with D perhaps matching TRBD1 (5 bases). The germline V and J ends were trimmed by 11 bases and 0 bases, with 13 bases remaining between them. This CDR3 contains 13 residues. Germline CDR1 LNHNV, CDR2 YYDKDF (reference sequence). The CDR3 DNA follows: TGTGCCTCGCAGGACAACTTGAACACTGAAGCTTTCTTT. Protein product: CASQDNLNTEAFF.

This clone has just one count. The rearrangement joins TRBV7-9 to TRBJ2-7, with D maybe TRBD1 (5 bases). There are 13 residues in the CDR3. V was cut by 8 bases and J by 1 base, with 12 bases left in between. Germline values: CDR1 SEHNR, CDR2 FQNEAQ (reference sequence). The CDR3 protein is CASGWGPSYEQYF. CDR3 nucleotides: TGTGCCAGCGGTTGGGGCCCTTCCTACGAGCAGTACTTC. The variable domain in full, with the rest retrieved from reference TRBV7-9 and TRBJ2-7, is DTGVSQNPRHKITKRGQNVTFRCDPISEHNRLYWYRQTLGQGPEFLTYFQNEAQLEKSRLLSDRFSAERPKGSFSTLEIQRTEQGDSAMYLCASGWGPSYEQYFGPGTRLTVT.

This rearrangement joins TRBV5-5 to TRBJ2-1; D is unclear. V lost 4 bases and J lost 10, with 18 bases in between. This CDR3 has 14 amino acids. Germline V gene data show CDR1 as SGHKS and CDR2 as YYEKEE (reference sequence). The CDR3 reads CASSLSDAVLEQFF. The CDR3 DNA reads as TGTGCCAGCAGCCTGAGTGATGCGGTATTGGAGCAGTTCTTC.

The chain combines TRBV7-8 with TRBJ2-1; D is uncertain. Per germline, CDR1 SGHVS and CDR2 FQNEAQ. V lost 5 bases to trimming and J lost 6 bases, with 17 bases between them. There are 15 residues in the CDR3. The CDR3 DNA is TGTGCCAGCAGCGAAGGGATATCCCAAATCAATGAGCAGTTCTTC. Translated, it gives CASSEGISQINEQFF.

This clone is a singleton in its sample. The gene calls are TRBV2 and TRBJ2-5; 10 nucleotides agree with TRBD2. Germline values: CDR1 SNHLY, CDR2 FYNNEI. The CDR3 consists of 15 residues. V trimming: 5 bases; J trimming: 2 bases; junction bases outside the gene matches: 5. The CDR3 coding sequence is TGTGCCAGCAGTTACCCTAGCGGGAGTCAAGAGACCCAGTACTTC. This sequence encodes CASSYPSGSQETQYF.

This rearrangement joins TRBV10-2 to TRBJ1-4; 11 nucleotides match TRBD1. CDR3 length: 15 amino acids. V lost 10 bases to trimming and J lost 4 bases; unmatched junction nucleotides: 8. Germline V gene sequence: CDR1 WSHSY, CDR2 SAAADI. Here the CDR3 reads CATGQGASDNEKLFF. Written as DNA, the CDR3 is TGCGCCACCGGACAGGGGGCGAGCGATAATGAAAAACTGTTTTTT.